This entry concerns a single T cell receptor (beta chain). The data stem from a study of blood T cell repertoires in COVID-19. Repertoires were generated with immunoSEQ multiplex PCR, while TCRdb's copy carries only in-frame clones and drops some. The table has tens of thousands of clones, 85% seen once. Germline assignment: CDR1 SGDLS and CDR2 YYNGEE. This CDR3 has 14 amino acids. Between the trimmed V and J ends, which lost 3 bases and 10 bases, there was a span of 14 bases. The sequence was collected from a man aged 65-85 years with acute or convalescent COVID-19. The chain employs TRBV9 and TRBJ1-6; TRBD1 is a possible D gene (6 bases). What was sequenced was peripheral blood. This chain's CDR3 is CASSDRELVSPLHF. The CDR3 DNA follows: TGTGCCAGCAGCGACAGGGAGTTAGTGTCACCCCTCCACTTT.